This T cell receptor beta chain was identified in a study of OX40 agonist ivuxolimab in advanced cancers. The germline CDR1 and CDR2 sequences are MDHEN and SYDVKM. With 5 bases removed from V and 0 bases from J, the gap between germline ends came to 8 bases. The CDR3 contains 13 residues. The assay was immunoSEQ multiplex PCR, and TCRdb's table has in-frame clones only and misses some. The repertoire has about 60,000 clones, about 90% of them found once; the top ten carry 20% to 25%. On cycle 4 day 1 and cycle 7 day 1, as well as at baseline, blood was sampled. Notes on this clone: What it binds is not known.

Regarding the study as a whole: At 0.1 to 3.0 mg/kg, CD4+ and CD8+ blood T cells expanded clonally by week 6. At 0.1-3.0 mg/kg, partial responders had clonal expansion among the lowest observed.

V is TRBV28 and J is TRBJ2-7; D remains unclear. The clonotype originates from an adult with an advanced solid tumor such as melanoma, head and neck, liver or kidney cancer. The sample in question was CD4+ or CD8+ T cells sorted from blood, obtained in a trial of the OX40 agonist ivuxolimab. Written as DNA, the CDR3 is TGTGCCAGCAGTCGGACGGACTCCTACGAGCAGTACTTC. Amino acids: CASSRTDSYEQYF.